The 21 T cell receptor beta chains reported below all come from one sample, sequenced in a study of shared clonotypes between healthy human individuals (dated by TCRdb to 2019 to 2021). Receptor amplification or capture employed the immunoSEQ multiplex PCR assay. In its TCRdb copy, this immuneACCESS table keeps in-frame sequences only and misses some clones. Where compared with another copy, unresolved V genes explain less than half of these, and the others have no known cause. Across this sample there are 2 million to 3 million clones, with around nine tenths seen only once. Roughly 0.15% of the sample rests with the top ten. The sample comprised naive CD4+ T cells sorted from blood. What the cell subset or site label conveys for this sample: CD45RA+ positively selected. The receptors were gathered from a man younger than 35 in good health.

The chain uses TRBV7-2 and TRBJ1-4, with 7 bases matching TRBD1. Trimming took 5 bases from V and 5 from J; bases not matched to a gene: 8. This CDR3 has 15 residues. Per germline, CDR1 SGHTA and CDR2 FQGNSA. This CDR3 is CASSRGQARNEKLFF. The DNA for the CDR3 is TGTGCCAGCAGCCGAGGACAGGCGAGAAATGAAAAACTGTTTTTT.

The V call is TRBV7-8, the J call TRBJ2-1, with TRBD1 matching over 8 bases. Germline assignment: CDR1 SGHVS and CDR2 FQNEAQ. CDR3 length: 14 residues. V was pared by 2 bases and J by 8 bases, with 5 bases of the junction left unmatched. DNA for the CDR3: TGTGCCAGCAGCTTAAACAGGGGGACGGATGAGCAGTTCTTC. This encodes CASSLNRGTDEQFF.

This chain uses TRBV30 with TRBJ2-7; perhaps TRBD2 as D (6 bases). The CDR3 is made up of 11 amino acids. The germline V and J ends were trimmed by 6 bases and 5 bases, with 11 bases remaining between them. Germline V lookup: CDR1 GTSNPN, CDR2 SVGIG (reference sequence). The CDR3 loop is CACLAVDEQYF. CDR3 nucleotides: TGTGCCTGTTTAGCGGTGGACGAGCAGTACTTC.

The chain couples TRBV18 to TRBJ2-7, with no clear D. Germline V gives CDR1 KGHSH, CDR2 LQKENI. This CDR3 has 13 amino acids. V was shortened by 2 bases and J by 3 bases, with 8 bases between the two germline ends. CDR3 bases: TGTGCCAGCTCACCAGTAACGAACTACGAGCAGTACTTC. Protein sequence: CASSPVTNYEQYF.

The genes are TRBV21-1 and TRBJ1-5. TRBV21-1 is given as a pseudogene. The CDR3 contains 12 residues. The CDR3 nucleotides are TGTGCCAGCAGCAAAGGGGTTCAGCCCCAGCATTTT. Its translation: CASSKGVQPQHF.

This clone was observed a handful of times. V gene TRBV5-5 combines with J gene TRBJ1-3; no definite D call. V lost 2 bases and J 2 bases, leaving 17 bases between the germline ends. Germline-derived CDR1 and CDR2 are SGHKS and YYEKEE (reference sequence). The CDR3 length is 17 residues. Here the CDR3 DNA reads TGTGCCAGCAGCTTCTACGCTGAGGTCTGGCCTGGAAACACCATATATTTT. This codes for CASSFYAEVWPGNTIYF.

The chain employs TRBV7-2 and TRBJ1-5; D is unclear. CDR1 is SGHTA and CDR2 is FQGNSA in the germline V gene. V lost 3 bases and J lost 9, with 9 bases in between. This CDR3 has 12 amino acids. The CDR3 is CASSFLAGPQHF. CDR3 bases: TGTGCCAGCAGCTTCCTCGCCGGGCCCCAGCATTTT.

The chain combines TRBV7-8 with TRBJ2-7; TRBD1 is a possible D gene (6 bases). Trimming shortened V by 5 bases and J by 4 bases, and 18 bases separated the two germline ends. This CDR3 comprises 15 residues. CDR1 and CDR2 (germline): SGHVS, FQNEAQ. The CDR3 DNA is TGTGCCAGCAGCCCTGAGCGAGGGGGTGTTTACGAGCAGTACTTC. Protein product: CASSPERGGVYEQYF.

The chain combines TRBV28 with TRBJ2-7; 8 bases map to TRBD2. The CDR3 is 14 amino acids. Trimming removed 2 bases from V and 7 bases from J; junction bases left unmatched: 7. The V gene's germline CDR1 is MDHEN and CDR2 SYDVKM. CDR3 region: CASSLPGTRREQYF. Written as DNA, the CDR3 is TGTGCCAGCAGTTTACCCGGGACTAGGCGAGAGCAGTACTTC. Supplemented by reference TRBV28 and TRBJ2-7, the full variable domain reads DVKVTQSSRYLVKRTGEKVFLECVQDMDHENMFWYRQDPGLGLRLIYFSYDVKMKEKGDIPEGYSVSREKKERFSLILESASTNQTSMYLCASSLPGTRREQYFGPGTRLTVT.

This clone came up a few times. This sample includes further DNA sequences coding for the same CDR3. Here the CDR3 reads CASSLERGETQYF. The DNA of the CDR3 is TGTGCCAGCAGCTTAGAGCGGGGAGAGACCCAGTACTTC. The chain joins TRBV7-2 to TRBJ2-5; 7 nucleotides match TRBD2. Germline assignment: CDR1 SGHTA and CDR2 FQGNSA. There are 13 residues in the CDR3. V shed 1 base and J 4 bases; nucleotides not matched to a gene: 0.

Here the CDR3 DNA reads TGTGCCAGTAGTAACACAGGGATAATAGATCAGCCCCAGCATTTT. Translation: CASSNTGIIDQPQHF. V gene TRBV19 combines with J gene TRBJ1-5; weak D call: TRBD1 (6 bases). CDR1 is LNHDA and CDR2 is SQIVND in the germline V gene (reference sequence). V was cut by 4 bases and J by 5 bases, with 15 bases left in between. The CDR3 length is 15 residues.

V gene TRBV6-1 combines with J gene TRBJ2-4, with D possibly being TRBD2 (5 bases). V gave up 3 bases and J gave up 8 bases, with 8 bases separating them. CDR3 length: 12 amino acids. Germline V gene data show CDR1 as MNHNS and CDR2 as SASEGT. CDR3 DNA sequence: TGTGCCAGCAGTGATTGGGGAGACATTCAGTACTTC. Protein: CASSDWGDIQYF.

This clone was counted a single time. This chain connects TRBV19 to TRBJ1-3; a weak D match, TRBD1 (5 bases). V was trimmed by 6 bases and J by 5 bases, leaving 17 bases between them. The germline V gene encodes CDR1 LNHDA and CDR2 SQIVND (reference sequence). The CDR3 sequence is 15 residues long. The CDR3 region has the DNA TGTGCCAGTAGGACAGTCGGACGGGGCCGAAACACCATATATTTT. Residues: CASRTVGRGRNTIYF.

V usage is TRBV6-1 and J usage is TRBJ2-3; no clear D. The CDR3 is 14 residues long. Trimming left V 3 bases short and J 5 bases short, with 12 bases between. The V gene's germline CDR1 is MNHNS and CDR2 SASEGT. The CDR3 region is CASSEASVGDTQYF. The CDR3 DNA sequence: TGTGCCAGCAGTGAGGCCTCAGTGGGAGATACGCAGTATTTT.

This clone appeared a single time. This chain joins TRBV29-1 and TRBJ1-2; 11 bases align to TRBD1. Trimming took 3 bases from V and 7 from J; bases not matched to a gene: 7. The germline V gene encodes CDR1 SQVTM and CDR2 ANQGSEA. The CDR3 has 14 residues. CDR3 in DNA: TGCAGCGTTGACTCCGGGACAGGGGGAGGTGGCTACACCTTC. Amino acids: CSVDSGTGGGGYTF.

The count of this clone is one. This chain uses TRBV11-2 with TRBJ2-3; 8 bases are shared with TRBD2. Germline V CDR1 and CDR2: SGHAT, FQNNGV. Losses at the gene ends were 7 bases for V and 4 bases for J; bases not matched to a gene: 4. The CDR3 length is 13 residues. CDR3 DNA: TGTGCCAGCATATTGCGGGAGGCAGATACGCAGTATTTT. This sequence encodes CASILREADTQYF.

This chain's CDR3 is CSARGQVAFF. DNA of the CDR3: TGCAGTGCCAGGGGACAGGTAGCTTTCTTT. The rearrangement links TRBV20-1 to TRBJ1-1, with 8 bases identical to TRBD1. The CDR3 is made up of 10 amino acids. Germline CDR1 DFQATT, CDR2 SNEGSKA (reference sequence). Trimming removed 6 bases from V and 10 bases from J; junction bases left unmatched: 4.

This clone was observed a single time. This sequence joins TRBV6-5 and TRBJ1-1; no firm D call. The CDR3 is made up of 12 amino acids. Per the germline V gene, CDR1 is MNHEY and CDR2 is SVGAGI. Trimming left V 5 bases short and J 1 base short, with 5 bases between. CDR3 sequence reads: CASSAGNTEAFF. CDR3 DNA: TGTGCCAGCAGTGCGGGGAACACTGAAGCTTTCTTT.

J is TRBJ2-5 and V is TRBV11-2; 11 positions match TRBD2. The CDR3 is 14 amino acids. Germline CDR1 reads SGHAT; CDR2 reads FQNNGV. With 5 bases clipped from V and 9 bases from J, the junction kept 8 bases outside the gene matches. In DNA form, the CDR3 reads TGTGCCAGCAGCACAACTAGCGGGGGACATCCCCAGTACTTC. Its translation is CASSTTSGGHPQYF. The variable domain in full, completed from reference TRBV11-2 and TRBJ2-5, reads EAGVAQSPRYKIIEKRQSVAFWCNPISGHATLYWYQQILGQGPKLLIQFQNNGVVDDSQLPKDRFSAERLKGVDSTLKIQPAKLEDSAVYLCASSTTSGGHPQYFGPGTRLLVL.

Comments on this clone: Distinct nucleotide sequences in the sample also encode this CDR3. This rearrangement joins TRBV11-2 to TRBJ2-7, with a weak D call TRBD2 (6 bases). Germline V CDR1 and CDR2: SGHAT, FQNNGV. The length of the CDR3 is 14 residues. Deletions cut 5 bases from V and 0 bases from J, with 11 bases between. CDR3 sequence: CASSPTGLSYEQYF. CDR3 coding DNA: TGTGCCAGCAGCCCGACGGGACTCTCCTACGAGCAGTACTTC.

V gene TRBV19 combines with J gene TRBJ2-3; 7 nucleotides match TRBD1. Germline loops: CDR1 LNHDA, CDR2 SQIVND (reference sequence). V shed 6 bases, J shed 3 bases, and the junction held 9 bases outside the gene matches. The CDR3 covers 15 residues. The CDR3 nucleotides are TGTGCCAGTAGAAACAGGGGTGCGTCTACAGATACGCAGTATTTT. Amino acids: CASRNRGASTDTQYF.